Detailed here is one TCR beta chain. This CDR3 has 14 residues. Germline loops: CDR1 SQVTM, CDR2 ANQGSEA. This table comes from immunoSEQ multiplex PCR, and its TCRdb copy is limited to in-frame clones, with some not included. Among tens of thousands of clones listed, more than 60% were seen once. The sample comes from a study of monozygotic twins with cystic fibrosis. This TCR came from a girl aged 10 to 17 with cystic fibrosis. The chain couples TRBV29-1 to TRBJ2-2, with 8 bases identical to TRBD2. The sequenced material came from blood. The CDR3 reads CSSTGGQLGGELFF. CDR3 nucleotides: TGCAGTTCCACGGGAGGGCAATTGGGCGGGGAGCTGTTTTTT.